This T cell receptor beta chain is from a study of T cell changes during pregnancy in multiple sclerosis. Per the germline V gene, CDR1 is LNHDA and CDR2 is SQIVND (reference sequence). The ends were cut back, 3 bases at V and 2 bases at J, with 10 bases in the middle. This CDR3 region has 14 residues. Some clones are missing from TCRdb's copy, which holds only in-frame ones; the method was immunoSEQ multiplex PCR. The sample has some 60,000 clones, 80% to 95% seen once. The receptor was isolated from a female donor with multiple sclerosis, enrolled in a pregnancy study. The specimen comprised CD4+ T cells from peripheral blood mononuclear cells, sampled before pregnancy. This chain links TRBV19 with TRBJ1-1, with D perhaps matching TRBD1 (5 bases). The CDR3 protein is CASSMAGFNTEAFF. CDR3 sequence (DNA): TGTGCCAGTAGTATGGCAGGGTTTAACACTGAAGCTTTCTTT.